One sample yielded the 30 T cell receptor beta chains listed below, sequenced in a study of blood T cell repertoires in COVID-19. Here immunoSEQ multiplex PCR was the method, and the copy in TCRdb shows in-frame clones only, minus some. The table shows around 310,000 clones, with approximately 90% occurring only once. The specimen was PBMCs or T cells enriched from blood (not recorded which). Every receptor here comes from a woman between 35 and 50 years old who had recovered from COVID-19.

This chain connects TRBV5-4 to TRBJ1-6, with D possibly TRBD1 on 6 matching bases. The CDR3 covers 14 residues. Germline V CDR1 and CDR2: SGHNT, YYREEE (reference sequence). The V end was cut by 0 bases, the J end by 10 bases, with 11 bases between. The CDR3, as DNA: TGTGCCAGCAGCTTGGATGCAGGGGTCTCACCCCTCCACTTT. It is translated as CASSLDAGVSPLHF.

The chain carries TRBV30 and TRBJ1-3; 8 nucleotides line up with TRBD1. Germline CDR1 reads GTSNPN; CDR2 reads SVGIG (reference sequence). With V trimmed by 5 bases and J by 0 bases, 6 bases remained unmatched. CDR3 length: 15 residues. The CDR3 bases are TGTGCCTGGGGGACAGGCCGCAACTCTGGAAACACCATATATTTT. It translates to CAWGTGRNSGNTIYF.

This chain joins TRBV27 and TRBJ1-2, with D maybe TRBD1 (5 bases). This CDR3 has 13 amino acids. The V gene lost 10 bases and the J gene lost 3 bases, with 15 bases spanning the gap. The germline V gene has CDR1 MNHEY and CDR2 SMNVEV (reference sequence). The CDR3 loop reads CATKGQGYYGYTF. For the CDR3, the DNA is TGTGCCACCAAGGGGCAGGGTTACTATGGCTACACCTTC.

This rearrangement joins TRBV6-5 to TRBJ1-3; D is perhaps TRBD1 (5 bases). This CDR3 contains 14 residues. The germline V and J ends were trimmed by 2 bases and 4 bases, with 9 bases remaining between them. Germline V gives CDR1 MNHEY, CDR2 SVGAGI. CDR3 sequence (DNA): TGTGCCAGCAGTTACAAGGGGCTCGGAAACACCATATATTTT. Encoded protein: CASSYKGLGNTIYF.

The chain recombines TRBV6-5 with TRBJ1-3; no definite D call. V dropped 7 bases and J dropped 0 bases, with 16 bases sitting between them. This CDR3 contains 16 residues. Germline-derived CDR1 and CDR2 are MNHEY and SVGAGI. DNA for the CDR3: TGTGCCAGCACTAACTCGGGAGTCTACTCTGGAAACACCATATATTTT. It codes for CASTNSGVYSGNTIYF.

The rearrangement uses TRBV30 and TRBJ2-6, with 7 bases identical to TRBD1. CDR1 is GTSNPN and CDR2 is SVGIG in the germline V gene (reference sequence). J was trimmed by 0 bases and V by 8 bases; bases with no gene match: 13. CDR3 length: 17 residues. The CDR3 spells CARNRGFLTSGANVLTF. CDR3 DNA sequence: TGTGCCCGAAACAGGGGCTTCCTGACCTCTGGGGCCAACGTCCTGACTTTC.

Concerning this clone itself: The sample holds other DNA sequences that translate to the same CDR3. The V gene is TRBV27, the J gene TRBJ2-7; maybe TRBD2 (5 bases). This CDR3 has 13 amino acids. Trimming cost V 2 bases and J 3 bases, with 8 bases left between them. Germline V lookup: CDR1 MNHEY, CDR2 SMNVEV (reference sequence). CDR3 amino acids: CASSLARDYEQYF. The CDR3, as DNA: TGTGCCAGCAGTTTAGCCCGGGACTACGAGCAGTACTTC.

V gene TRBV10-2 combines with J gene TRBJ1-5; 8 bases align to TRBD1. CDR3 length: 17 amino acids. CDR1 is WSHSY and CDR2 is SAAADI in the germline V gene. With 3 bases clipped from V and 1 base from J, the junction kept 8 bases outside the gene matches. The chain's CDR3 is CASSDLDWTGSNQPQHF. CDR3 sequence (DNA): TGCGCCAGCAGTGACCTCGACTGGACAGGGAGCAATCAGCCCCAGCATTTT.

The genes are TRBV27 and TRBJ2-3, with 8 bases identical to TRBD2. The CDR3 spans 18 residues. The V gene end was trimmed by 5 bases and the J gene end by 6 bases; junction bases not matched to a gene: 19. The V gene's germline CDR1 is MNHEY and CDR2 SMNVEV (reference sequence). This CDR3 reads CASSQHTSGPEVGDTQYF. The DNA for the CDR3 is TGTGCCAGCAGTCAACATACTAGCGGTCCTGAGGTGGGGGATACGCAGTATTTT.

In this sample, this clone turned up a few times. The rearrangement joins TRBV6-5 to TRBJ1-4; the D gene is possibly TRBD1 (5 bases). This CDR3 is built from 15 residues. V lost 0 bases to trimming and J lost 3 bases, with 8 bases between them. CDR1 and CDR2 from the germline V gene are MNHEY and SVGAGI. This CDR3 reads CASSYSKGSNEKLFF. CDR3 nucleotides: TGTGCCAGCAGTTACTCGAAGGGGTCTAATGAAAAACTGTTTTTT.

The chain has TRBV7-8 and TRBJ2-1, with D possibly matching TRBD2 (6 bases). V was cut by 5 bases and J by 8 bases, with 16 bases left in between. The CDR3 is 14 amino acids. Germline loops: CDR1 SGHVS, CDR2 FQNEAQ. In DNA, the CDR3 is TGTGCCAGCAGCAGTCCGGGACTGAGCGATGAGCAGTTCTTC. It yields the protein CASSSPGLSDEQFF. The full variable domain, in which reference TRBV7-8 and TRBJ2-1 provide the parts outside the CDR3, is GAGVSQSPRYKVAKRGQDVALRCDPISGHVSLFWYQQALGQGPEFLTYFQNEAQLDKSGLPSDRFFAERPEGSVSTLKIQRTQQEDSAVYLCASSSPGLSDEQFFGPGTRLTVL.

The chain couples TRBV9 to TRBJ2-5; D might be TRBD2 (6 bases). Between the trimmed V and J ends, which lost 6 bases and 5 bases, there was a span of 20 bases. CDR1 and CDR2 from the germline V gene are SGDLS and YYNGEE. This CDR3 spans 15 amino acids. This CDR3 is CASTRIGSSGETQYF. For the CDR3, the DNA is TGTGCCAGCACTCGTATCGGGTCGAGCGGGGAGACCCAGTACTTC. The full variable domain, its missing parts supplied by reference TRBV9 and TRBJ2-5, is DSGVTQTPKHLITATGQRVTLRCSPRSGDLSVYWYQQSLDQGLQFLIQYYNGEERAKGNILERFSAQQFPDLHSELNLSSLELGDSALYFCASTRIGSSGETQYFGPGTRLLVL.

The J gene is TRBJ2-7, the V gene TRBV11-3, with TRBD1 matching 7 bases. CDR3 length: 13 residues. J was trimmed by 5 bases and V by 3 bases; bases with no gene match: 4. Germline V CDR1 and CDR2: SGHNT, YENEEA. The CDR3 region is CASSFTGAHEQYF. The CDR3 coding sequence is TGTGCCAGCAGCTTCACAGGGGCCCACGAGCAGTACTTC.

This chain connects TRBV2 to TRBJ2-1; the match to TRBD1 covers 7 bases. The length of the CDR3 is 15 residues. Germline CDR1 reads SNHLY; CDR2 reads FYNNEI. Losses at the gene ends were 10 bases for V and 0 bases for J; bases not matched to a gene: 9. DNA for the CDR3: TGTGCCAACTCCGAGAGGGACAGCTCCTACAATGAGCAGTTCTTC. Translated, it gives CANSERDSSYNEQFF.

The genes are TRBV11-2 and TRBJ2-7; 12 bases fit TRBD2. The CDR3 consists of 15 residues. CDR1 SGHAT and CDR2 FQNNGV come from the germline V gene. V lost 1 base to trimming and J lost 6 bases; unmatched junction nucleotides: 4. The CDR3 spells CASSLATSGRPEQYF. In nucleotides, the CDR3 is TGTGCCAGCAGCTTAGCGACTAGCGGGAGACCCGAGCAGTACTTC.

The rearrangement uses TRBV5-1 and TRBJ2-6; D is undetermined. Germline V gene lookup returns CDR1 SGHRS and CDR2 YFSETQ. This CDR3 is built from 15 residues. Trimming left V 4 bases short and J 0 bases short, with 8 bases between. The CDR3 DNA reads TGCGCCAGCAGCCCCACCTACTCTGGGGCCAACGTCCTGACTTTC. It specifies CASSPTYSGANVLTF.

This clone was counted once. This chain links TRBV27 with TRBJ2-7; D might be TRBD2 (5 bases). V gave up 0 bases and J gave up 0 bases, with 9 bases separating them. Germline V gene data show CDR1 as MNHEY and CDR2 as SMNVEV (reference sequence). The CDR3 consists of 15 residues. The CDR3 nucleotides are TGTGCCAGCAGTTTATCCCGAGGAGGCTCCTACGAGCAGTACTTC. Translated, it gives CASSLSRGGSYEQYF.

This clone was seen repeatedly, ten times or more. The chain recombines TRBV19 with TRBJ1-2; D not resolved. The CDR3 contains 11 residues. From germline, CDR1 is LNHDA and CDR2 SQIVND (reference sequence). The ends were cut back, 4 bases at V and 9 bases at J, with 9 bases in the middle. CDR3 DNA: TGTGCCAGTAGTACCGGGAGAAGCTACACCTTC. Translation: CASSTGRSYTF.

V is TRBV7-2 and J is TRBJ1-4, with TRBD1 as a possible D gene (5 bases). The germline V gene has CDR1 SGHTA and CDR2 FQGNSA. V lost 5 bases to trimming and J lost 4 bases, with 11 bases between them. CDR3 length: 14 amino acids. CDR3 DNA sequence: TGTGCCAGCAGCCGCGACAGCGTTAATGAAAAACTGTTTTTT. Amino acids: CASSRDSVNEKLFF.

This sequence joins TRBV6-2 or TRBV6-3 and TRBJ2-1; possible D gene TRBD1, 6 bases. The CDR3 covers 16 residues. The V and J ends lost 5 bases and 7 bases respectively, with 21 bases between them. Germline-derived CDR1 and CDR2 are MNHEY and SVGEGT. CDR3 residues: CASSGEGRGFENEQFF. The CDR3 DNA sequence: TGTGCCAGCAGTGGGGAAGGCAGGGGCTTTGAAAATGAGCAGTTCTTC.

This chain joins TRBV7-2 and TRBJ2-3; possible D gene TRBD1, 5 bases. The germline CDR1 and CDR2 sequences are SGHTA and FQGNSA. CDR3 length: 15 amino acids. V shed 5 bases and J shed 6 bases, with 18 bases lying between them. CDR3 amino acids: CASSLGATGGDTQYF. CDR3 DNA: TGTGCCAGCAGCCTAGGGGCTACAGGTGGGGATACGCAGTATTTT. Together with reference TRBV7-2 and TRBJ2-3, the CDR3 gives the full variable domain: GAGVSQSPSNKVTEKGKDVELRCDPISGHTALYWYRQSLGQGLEFLIYFQGNSAPDKSGLPSDRFSAERTGGSVSTLTIQRTQQEDSAVYLCASSLGATGGDTQYFGPGTRLTVL.

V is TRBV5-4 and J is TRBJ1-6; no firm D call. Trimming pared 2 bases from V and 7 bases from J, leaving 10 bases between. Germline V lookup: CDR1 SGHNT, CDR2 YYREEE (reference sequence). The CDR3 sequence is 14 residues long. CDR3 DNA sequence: TGTGCCAGCAGCTTTCGGGGAAAGAATTCACCCCTCCACTTT. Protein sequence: CASSFRGKNSPLHF.

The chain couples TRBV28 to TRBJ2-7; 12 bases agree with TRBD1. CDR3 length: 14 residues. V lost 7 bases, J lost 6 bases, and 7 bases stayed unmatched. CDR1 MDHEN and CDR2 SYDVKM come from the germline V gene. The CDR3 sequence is CASNTGTGGFEQYF. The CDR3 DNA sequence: TGTGCCAGCAACACCGGGACAGGGGGCTTCGAGCAGTACTTC.

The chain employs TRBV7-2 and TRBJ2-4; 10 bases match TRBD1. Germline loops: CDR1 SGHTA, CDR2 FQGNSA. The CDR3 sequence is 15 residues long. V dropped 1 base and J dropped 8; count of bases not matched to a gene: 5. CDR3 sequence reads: CASSLEGQGIDIQYF. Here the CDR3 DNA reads TGTGCCAGCAGCTTAGAGGGACAGGGGATCGACATTCAGTACTTC.

CDR3 DNA sequence: TGTGCCAGCAGCTTCAGGGGTTCACCCCTCCACTTT. As protein: CASSFRGSPLHF. The V and J genes are TRBV7-2 and TRBJ1-6, with D perhaps TRBD1 (6 bases). The CDR3 is made up of 12 amino acids. Trimming removed 3 bases at V and 9 bases at J, with 6 bases between. Germline-derived CDR1 and CDR2 are SGHTA and FQGNSA.

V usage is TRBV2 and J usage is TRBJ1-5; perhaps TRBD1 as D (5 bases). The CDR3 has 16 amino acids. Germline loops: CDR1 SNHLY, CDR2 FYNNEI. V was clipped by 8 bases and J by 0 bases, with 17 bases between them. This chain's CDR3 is CASSQGLIDSNQPQHF. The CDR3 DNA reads TGTGCCAGCTCGCAGGGCCTAATTGATAGCAATCAGCCCCAGCATTTT.

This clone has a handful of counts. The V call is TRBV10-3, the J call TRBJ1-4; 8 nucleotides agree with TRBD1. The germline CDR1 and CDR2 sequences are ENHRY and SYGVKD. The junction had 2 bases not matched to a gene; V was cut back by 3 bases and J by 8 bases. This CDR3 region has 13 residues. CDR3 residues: CAISEQGEEKLFF. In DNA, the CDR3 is TGTGCCATCAGTGAACAGGGGGAGGAAAAACTGTTTTTT.

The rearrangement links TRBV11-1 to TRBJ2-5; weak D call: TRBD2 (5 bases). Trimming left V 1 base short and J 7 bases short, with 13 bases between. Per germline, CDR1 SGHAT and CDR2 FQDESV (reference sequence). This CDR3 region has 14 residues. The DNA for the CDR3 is TGTGCCAGCAGCTTAGATCGGGATCCGGGGACCCAGTACTTC. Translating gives CASSLDRDPGTQYF.

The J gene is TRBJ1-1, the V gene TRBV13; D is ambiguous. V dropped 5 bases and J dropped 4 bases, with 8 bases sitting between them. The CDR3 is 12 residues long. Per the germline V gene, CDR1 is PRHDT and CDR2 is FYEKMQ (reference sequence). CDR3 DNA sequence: TGTGCCAGCAGCAGCCCTGGCACTGAAGCTTTCTTT. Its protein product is CASSSPGTEAFF.

Here the CDR3 DNA reads TGTGCCAGCAGCGTAGGAGGGAACGGCTACACCTTC. It yields the protein CASSVGGNGYTF. The chain joins TRBV9 to TRBJ1-2, with D uncertain. This CDR3 has 12 amino acids. The V gene lost 0 bases and the J gene lost 8 bases, with 8 bases spanning the gap. From germline, CDR1 is SGDLS and CDR2 YYNGEE.